These 11 T cell receptor beta chains were all obtained from the same sample, sequenced in a study of T cells in Graves' hyperthyroidism and ophthalmopathy. It was RNA transcripts that yielded the amplified TCR beta CDR3 regions. A first-round RT-PCR of the TCR CDR3 used the HTBI primer set. Using its own MiXCR run on the multiplex PCR reads, TCRdb lists one record per CDR3 protein. The data hold hundreds of thousands of distinct CDR3 sequences, with around 46% observed a single time. Sequencing input: peripheral blood or thyroid tissue (not recorded which). The receptor source for this set is a woman between 18 and 30 years old with Graves' hyperthyroidism.

This rearrangement joins TRBV9 to TRBJ1-4; the match to TRBD1 covers 8 bases. This CDR3 comprises 16 residues. The germline V gene has CDR1 SGDLS and CDR2 YYNGEE. Losses at the gene ends were 4 bases for V and 2 bases for J; bases not matched to a gene: 7. CDR3 in amino acids: CASSTRQGFTNEKLFF. The CDR3 bases are TGTGCCAGCAGCACAAGACAGGGGTTCACTAATGAAAAACTGTTTTTT.

This clonotype was counted between two and nine times. The chain carries TRBV20-1 and TRBJ1-6; 12 nucleotides agree with TRBD1. J gave up 9 bases and V 2 bases, and 5 bases lay outside the gene matches. The V gene's germline CDR1 is DFQATT and CDR2 SNEGSKA (reference sequence). The CDR3 spans 15 residues. Written as DNA, the CDR3 is TGCAGTGCTAGAAGGGGACAGGGGGCTGGTTCACCCCTCCACTTT. Its translation: CSARRGQGAGSPLHF.

On this clonotype itself: Being one base from a much bigger clone, this may be a read error. The CDR3 DNA is TGTGCCACCACAGGCAACACCGGGGAGCTGTTTTTT. Amino acids: CATTGNTGELFF. The V gene is TRBV10-3, the J gene TRBJ2-2; weak D call: TRBD1 (5 bases). CDR3 length equals 12 residues. From germline, CDR1 is ENHRY and CDR2 SYGVKD. V was trimmed by 10 bases and J by 2 bases, leaving 8 bases between them.

This chain links TRBV9 with TRBJ1-1, with D tentatively TRBD1 (5 bases). V was cut by 0 bases and J by 4 bases, with 10 bases left in between. This CDR3 is 14 amino acids long. The germline gives CDR1 SGDLS, CDR2 YYNGEE. The CDR3 region is CASSVEGKGTEAFF. CDR3 nucleotide sequence: TGTGCCAGCAGCGTAGAGGGGAAAGGCACTGAAGCTTTCTTT.

Points on this clonotype: No conserved phenylalanine or tryptophan ends this CDR3, so it is likely a read error. The DNA is left out, because the CDR3 cannot be placed on it with certainty; the CDR3 is given as TCRdb lists it. The chain is built from TRBV2 and TRBJ1-6; the table's D call, TRBD1, was not checked against the DNA. The CDR3 has 8 amino acids, counting both end residues. Per the germline V gene, CDR1 is SNHLY and CDR2 is FYNNEI. The CDR3 loop reads CASSEPGQ.

This clonotype was observed a handful of times. The chain employs TRBV19 and TRBJ2-2; no clear D. Trimming removed 5 bases from V and 6 bases from J, with 10 bases in between. The CDR3 is made up of 13 amino acids. In germline, CDR1 is LNHDA, CDR2 SQIVND (reference sequence). The CDR3 here is CASSPRRAGELFF. The CDR3 nucleotides read TGTGCCAGTAGTCCGCGTCGCGCCGGGGAGCTGTTTTTT.

This clonotype was detected only a few times. The chain recombines TRBV20-1 with TRBJ1-5; D not resolved. Germline CDR1 reads DFQATT; CDR2 reads SNEGSKA (reference sequence). The V and J ends lost 0 bases and 4 bases respectively, with 4 bases between them. This CDR3 comprises 12 residues. The CDR3 sequence is CSAREVNQPQHF. The CDR3 nucleotides are TGCAGTGCTAGAGAGGTAAATCAGCCCCAGCATTTT.

Notes on this clonotype: A much larger clone sits a single nucleotide away, making a read error possible. The rearrangement uses TRBV2 and TRBJ1-5; D remains ambiguous. Germline CDR1 SNHLY, CDR2 FYNNEI. The CDR3 covers 13 residues. The CDR3 coding sequence is TGTGTCAGCAAAACGACATCTAATCAGCCCCAGCATTTT. As protein: CVSKTTSNQPQHF. Together with reference TRBV2 and TRBJ1-5, the CDR3 gives the full variable domain: EPEVTQTPSHQVTQMGQEVILRCVPISNHLYFYWYRQILGQKVEFLVSFYNNEISEKSEIFDDQFSVERPDGSNFTLKIRSTKLEDSAMYFCVSKTTSNQPQHFGDGTRLSIL.

This clonotype was observed many times. CDR3 sequence: CASSQGSDTEAFF. CDR3 bases: TGTGCCAGCAGCCAGGGGTCGGACACTGAAGCTTTCTTT. V and J are TRBV7-6 and TRBJ1-1; a possible D gene is TRBD1 (6 bases). The germline V and J ends were trimmed by 5 bases and 3 bases, with 10 bases remaining between them. The germline V gene encodes CDR1 SGHVS and CDR2 FNYEAQ. This CDR3 has 13 amino acids.

This chain links TRBV7-2 with TRBJ2-7, with 8 bases fitting TRBD2. CDR3 length: 15 amino acids. Germline CDR1 SGHTA, CDR2 FQGNSA. Losses at the gene ends were 8 bases for V and 2 bases for J; bases not matched to a gene: 11. The CDR3 spells CASRDTGLVTYEQYF. Written as DNA, the CDR3 is TGTGCCAGCCGAGACACGGGACTAGTCACCTACGAGCAGTACTTC.

This chain links TRBV7-9 with TRBJ2-5, with 10 bases matching TRBD1. The CDR3 is 15 amino acids. Germline V gene lookup returns CDR1 SEHNR and CDR2 FQNEAQ (reference sequence). With 5 bases clipped from V and 9 bases from J, the junction kept 12 bases outside the gene matches. CDR3 residues: CASSQDGTGQGAQYF. CDR3 bases: TGTGCCAGCAGCCAAGATGGGACAGGACAGGGGGCCCAGTACTTC.